Listed here are 28 T cell receptor beta chains from one sample, sequenced in a study of metastatic and nonmetastatic thyroid tumors. The entire patient cohort was treatment-naive prior to thyroid surgery. TCRdb re-called the PCR reads through MiXCR. Of around 6,300 clones listed, just under 30% are singletons. The sample was tumor tissue. The receptors were sampled from a female donor with papillary thyroid cancer or a benign thyroid nodule (not recorded which). Some clones in this sample may be carry-over from other donors' samples.

This clone is medium-sized (0.01 to 0.1%) within its sample. This chain uses TRBV10-1 with TRBJ2-3; D gene uncertain. The germline V gene encodes CDR1 WNHNN and CDR2 SYGVQD (reference sequence). The CDR3 sequence is 13 residues long. The V end lost 4 bases, the J end lost 4 bases, and 9 bases lay between the germline ends. As DNA, the CDR3 is TGCGCCAGCAGTGTTACGCTGGCAGATACGCAGTATTTT. Translating gives CASSVTLADTQYF.

This clone was counted only a few times. The rearrangement uses TRBV10-2 and TRBJ2-1, with D possibly matching TRBD2 (5 bases). V lost 6 bases and J 3 bases, leaving 15 bases between the germline ends. The V gene's germline CDR1 is WSHSY and CDR2 SAAADI. The CDR3 has 15 amino acids. The CDR3 region has the DNA TGCGCCAGCAGGAGGCCTAGCAACATCTACAATGAGCAGTTCTTC. Translated, it gives CASRRPSNIYNEQFF.

The rearrangement joins TRBV20-1 to TRBJ2-6, with 8 bases matching TRBD1. V trimming: 8 bases; J trimming: 1 base; junction bases outside the gene matches: 10. This CDR3 has 16 amino acids. Germline V lookup: CDR1 DFQATT, CDR2 SNEGSKA (reference sequence). CDR3 protein: CSIGQGAISGANVLTF. For the CDR3, the DNA is TGCAGTATCGGGCAGGGGGCGATTTCTGGGGCCAACGTCCTGACTTTC.

This clone is medium-sized. The chain links TRBV7-9 to TRBJ2-1, with D uncertain. Trimming took 2 bases from V and 5 from J, leaving 19 bases between them. The CDR3 extends over 17 amino acids. The V gene's germline CDR1 is SEHNR and CDR2 FQNEAQ (reference sequence). CDR3 region: CASSLRGGVTGDNEQFF. In DNA form, the CDR3 reads TGTGCCAGCAGCTTAAGAGGCGGCGTTACTGGCGACAATGAGCAGTTCTTC.

This sequence joins TRBV5-1 and TRBJ2-2; 8 bases agree with TRBD2. The CDR3 loop spans 15 amino acids. V shed 4 bases, J shed 5 bases, and the junction held 7 bases outside the gene matches. Germline CDR1 and CDR2: SGHRS and YFSETQ. The DNA of the CDR3 is TGCGCCAGCAGCCTTACTAGCGGAGAAACCGGGGAGCTGTTTTTT. It yields the protein CASSLTSGETGELFF. Filled out from reference TRBV5-1 and TRBJ2-2, the complete variable domain reads KAGVTQTPRYLIKTRGQQVTLSCSPISGHRSVSWYQQTPGQGLQFLFEYFSETQRNKGNFPGRFSGRQFSNSRSEMNVSTLELGDSALYLCASSLTSGETGELFFGEGSRLTVL.

In DNA, the CDR3 is TGTGCCTGGAATGGTCGGCGGGAGCGGGTGACCCAGTACTTC. It codes for CAWNGRRERVTQYF. J is TRBJ2-5 and V is TRBV30; TRBD2 agrees at 7 bases. V lost 4 bases to trimming and J lost 7 bases; unmatched junction nucleotides: 12. CDR1 and CDR2 from the germline V gene are GTSNPN and SVGIG (reference sequence). The CDR3 has 14 amino acids.

The chain employs TRBV12-3 or TRBV12-4 and TRBJ1-1; D remains ambiguous. The CDR3 is 14 amino acids. Trimming took 7 bases from V and 3 from J, leaving 15 bases between them. CDR3 protein: CASNPSGFYTEAFF. In DNA form, the CDR3 reads TGTGCCAGCAACCCATCGGGGTTTTACACTGAAGCTTTCTTT.

There are a few counts of this clone. The chain has TRBV6-1 and TRBJ2-7; TRBD1 is a possible D gene (6 bases). The CDR3 extends over 15 amino acids. V was cut by 6 bases and J by 4 bases, with 19 bases left in between. Germline-derived CDR1 and CDR2 are MNHNS and SASEGT. The DNA for the CDR3 is TGTGCCAGCAGACCGAGACTGGGGGCAGGGTACGAGCAGTACTTC. This translates into CASRPRLGAGYEQYF.

The chain couples TRBV7-3 to TRBJ2-2; 9 nucleotides match TRBD2. This CDR3 region has 15 residues. The J segment lost 5 bases and the V segment lost 1 base, leaving 2 bases of the junction unmatched. In germline, CDR1 is SGHTA, CDR2 FQGTGA. This CDR3 reads CASSLKAGGTGELFF. CDR3 coding DNA: TGTGCCAGCAGCTTAAAGGCGGGGGGGACCGGGGAGCTGTTTTTT.

In this sample, this clone turned up a few times. J is TRBJ2-1 and V is TRBV6-1; 8 bases agree with TRBD2. The CDR3 sequence is 14 residues long. V was clipped by 5 bases and J by 3 bases; unmatched bases: 3. The germline V gene encodes CDR1 MNHNS and CDR2 SASEGT. The CDR3 bases are TGTGCCAGCAGTACGGGACTAGTCTACAATGAGCAGTTCTTC. This encodes CASSTGLVYNEQFF.

This chain uses TRBV9 with TRBJ1-1; D is unclear. Germline lookup yields CDR1 SGDLS and CDR2 YYNGEE. V lost 0 bases and J lost 5, with 8 bases in between. The CDR3 has 13 residues. The DNA of the CDR3 is TGTGCCAGCAGCGTAGGGAGCGGGACTGAAGCTTTCTTT. This codes for CASSVGSGTEAFF.

This clone is labeled as medium-sized. V usage is TRBV5-1 and J usage is TRBJ1-4, with D hard to call. Germline V gene lookup returns CDR1 SGHRS and CDR2 YFSETQ. V dropped 4 bases and J dropped 5 bases, with 15 bases sitting between them. The CDR3 loop spans 15 amino acids. DNA of the CDR3: TGCGCCAGCAGCCCGGAGGCACAGCTGAATGAAAAACTGTTTTTT. Translated: CASSPEAQLNEKLFF.

This rearrangement joins TRBV6-1 to TRBJ2-1; D is unclear. Trimming removed 3 bases from V and 3 bases from J, with 6 bases in between. The germline CDR1 and CDR2 sequences are MNHNS and SASEGT. The CDR3 has 13 amino acids. The CDR3 loop reads CASSEGNYNEQFF. CDR3 in DNA: TGTGCCAGCAGTGAGGGGAACTACAATGAGCAGTTCTTC.

This chain joins TRBV30 and TRBJ2-2; D unclear. The CDR3 is made up of 11 amino acids. Looked up from germline, CDR1 is GTSNPN and CDR2 is SVGIG (reference sequence). The V end lost 0 bases, the J end lost 6 bases, and 2 bases lay between the germline ends. The CDR3 DNA is TGTGCCTGGAGTGTACCCGGGGAGCTGTTTTTT. Protein product: CAWSVPGELFF.

This clone showed up just a few times. The chain uses TRBV19 and TRBJ1-1; D may be TRBD1 (5 bases). V lost 4 bases to trimming and J lost 0 bases, with 12 bases between them. Germline CDR1 reads LNHDA; CDR2 reads SQIVND (reference sequence). There are 15 residues in the CDR3. For the CDR3, the DNA is TGTGCCAGTAGTAACCACCAGGGAATGAACACTGAAGCTTTCTTT. Residues: CASSNHQGMNTEAFF.

The chain carries TRBV3-1 and TRBJ2-5; the match to TRBD2 covers 12 bases. J gave up 5 bases and V 1 base, and 5 bases lay outside the gene matches. Per the germline V gene, CDR1 is LGHDT and CDR2 is YNNKEL (reference sequence). This CDR3 has 16 amino acids. For the CDR3, the DNA is TGTGCCAGCAGCCAAGCTAGCGGGAGGGCCTTGGAGACCCAGTACTTC. Residues: CASSQASGRALETQYF.

The chain carries TRBV5-1 and TRBJ1-2; TRBD1 is a possible D gene (6 bases). CDR1 is SGHRS, CDR2 YFSETQ, per germline. This CDR3 contains 15 residues. V was pared by 3 bases and J by 5 bases, with 17 bases between. DNA of the CDR3: TGCGCCAGCAGCTCAGGGGAGGGGATACGGTATGGCTACACCTTC. Translation gives CASSSGEGIRYGYTF.

This rearrangement joins TRBV9 to TRBJ2-7; TRBD1 matches at 9 bases. The junction had 5 bases not matched to a gene; V was cut back by 0 bases and J by 1 base. Germline V CDR1 and CDR2: SGDLS, YYNGEE. This CDR3 has 16 residues. CDR3 coding DNA: TGTGCCAGCAGCGTAGGGGGGGGACAGGGATCCTACGAGCAGTACTTC. Residues: CASSVGGGQGSYEQYF.

The chain carries TRBV12-3 or TRBV12-4 and TRBJ2-7, with 8 positions matching TRBD1. The CDR3 has 12 residues. V dropped 5 bases and J dropped 6; count of bases not matched to a gene: 3. The CDR3 sequence: CASSPTGAEQYF. As DNA, the CDR3 is TGTGCCAGCAGTCCGACAGGGGCCGAGCAGTACTTC.

The chain has TRBV11-3 and TRBJ2-3, with unresolved D. Trimming left V 5 bases short and J 0 bases short, with 9 bases between. This CDR3 comprises 14 residues. Per the germline V gene, CDR1 is SGHNT and CDR2 is YENEEA. The CDR3 DNA follows: TGTGCCAGCAGCGGTCCCCATAGCACAGATACGCAGTATTTT. Its protein is CASSGPHSTDTQYF.

V is TRBV27 and J is TRBJ2-1, with 7 bases matching TRBD2. Unmatched junction bases numbered 10, after V lost 5 bases and J lost 6 bases. The length of the CDR3 is 15 residues. Germline-derived CDR1 and CDR2 are MNHEY and SMNVEV (reference sequence). The CDR3 region has the DNA TGTGCCAGCAGTAAGGGACTACCAATTCGCAATGAGCAGTTCTTC. Its translation is CASSKGLPIRNEQFF.

This clone has only a few counts. The J gene is TRBJ1-6, the V gene TRBV19, with a possible D match to TRBD1 (5 bases). Trimming pared 3 bases from V and 7 bases from J, leaving 10 bases between. CDR3 size: 14 residues. Germline V gene data show CDR1 as LNHDA and CDR2 as SQIVND (reference sequence). The CDR3 region has the DNA TGTGCCAGTAGTATCCAGGGAACGAATTCACCCCTCCACTTT. Translating gives CASSIQGTNSPLHF.

This clone turned up a few times. The chain joins TRBV28 to TRBJ2-1; D might be TRBD2 (7 bases). V was trimmed by 4 bases and J by 1 base, leaving 11 bases between them. CDR1 MDHEN and CDR2 SYDVKM come from the germline V gene. This CDR3 has 15 amino acids. The CDR3 loop reads CASSWEGVSYNEQFF. In DNA, the CDR3 is TGTGCCAGCAGTTGGGAGGGGGTATCCTACAATGAGCAGTTCTTC. The variable domain in full, completed from reference TRBV28 and TRBJ2-1, reads DVKVTQSSRYLVKRTGEKVFLECVQDMDHENMFWYRQDPGLGLRLIYFSYDVKMKEKGDIPEGYSVSREKKERFSLILESASTNQTSMYLCASSWEGVSYNEQFFGPGTRLTVL.

This clone is termed medium-sized. V is TRBV11-2 and J is TRBJ2-7; D possibly corresponds to TRBD1 (6 bases). Per germline, CDR1 SGHAT and CDR2 FQNNGV. Trimming removed 1 base from V and 3 bases from J, with 13 bases in between. This CDR3 region has 15 residues. This chain's CDR3 is CASSLGGTSNYEQYF. The CDR3 nucleotides read TGTGCCAGCAGCTTAGGGGGGACATCTAACTACGAGCAGTACTTC.

Relative to its sample, this clone is large. The chain employs TRBV2 and TRBJ2-3; 11 bases agree with TRBD2. V shed 4 bases and J 5 bases; nucleotides not matched to a gene: 5. Per the germline V gene, CDR1 is SNHLY and CDR2 is FYNNEI. The CDR3 has 15 amino acids. The CDR3 DNA reads TGTGCCAGCAGTGCCCAGACTAGCGGGATAGATACGCAGTATTTT. It yields the protein CASSAQTSGIDTQYF.

In this sample, this clone turned up many times. The J gene is TRBJ2-7, the V gene TRBV11-1, with 9 positions matching TRBD2. The V gene end was trimmed by 1 base and the J gene end by 1 base; junction bases not matched to a gene: 5. Per the germline V gene, CDR1 is SGHAT and CDR2 is FQDESV (reference sequence). This CDR3 region has 16 residues. CDR3 in DNA: TGTGCCAGCAGCTTAGGAGGCCTAGCGGGGTCCTACGAGCAGTACTTC. Encoded protein: CASSLGGLAGSYEQYF.

This clone has more than one count but fewer than ten. This sequence joins TRBV19 and TRBJ1-2; D may be TRBD1 (5 bases). V shed 4 bases and J shed 1 base, with 7 bases lying between them. Germline CDR1 and CDR2: LNHDA and SQIVND (reference sequence). The CDR3 totals 13 residues. CDR3 protein: CASSRGSNYGYTF. CDR3 bases: TGTGCCAGTAGTAGGGGCAGTAACTATGGCTACACCTTC.

The chain employs TRBV11-2 and TRBJ2-7; unclear D gene. Germline CDR1 SGHAT, CDR2 FQNNGV. V was cut by 2 bases and J by 6 bases, with 14 bases left in between. The CDR3 sequence is 14 residues long. The CDR3 loop is CASSLNSLAPEQYF. As DNA, the CDR3 is TGTGCCAGCAGCTTAAATTCCCTTGCGCCCGAGCAGTACTTC.